This T cell receptor (beta chain) comes out of a study of T cell repertoires in ileal Crohn's disease. Whole-study context: At surgery, 30% to 35% of patients smoked, with median disease duration approximately 7.3 years.

Repertoires were generated with immunoSEQ multiplex PCR, while TCRdb's copy carries only in-frame clones and drops some. The repertoire holds around 8,500 clones, with roughly 96% as singletons. V shed 1 base and J shed 0 bases, with 10 bases lying between them. Germline V gives CDR1 SGHVS, CDR2 FNYEAQ. This CDR3 region has 15 residues. The table lists this clone with a count of one. Antigen specificity is unknown. General study findings and limits: Compared with CD4 T cells, sorted CD8 cells carried more expanded clones. Compared with non-smokers, active smokers at surgery showed more clonal expansions.

The V gene is TRBV7-6, the J gene TRBJ2-7; tentatively, D is TRBD2 (7 bases). The sample taken for sequencing was ileal tissue. This TCR was sampled from an adult with Crohn's disease. The CDR3 DNA is TGTGCCAGCAGCTTAGGCGGGGGCCTCTCCTACGAGCAGTACTTC. Translated, it gives CASSLGGGLSYEQYF.